A selection of T cell receptor beta chains follows, all from one sample in a study of CD8 T cells in Susac syndrome. Each CDR3 protein is one row after TCRdb ran MiXCR on the immunoSEQ multiplex PCR reads. The profile covers roughly 200,000 distinct CDR3 sequences, with roughly 94% appearing a single time and about 0.095% taken by the ten largest. The sample consisted of CD4+ T cells from PBMCs. The receptors were sampled from a human donor in good health. The CDR3 runs from the conserved cysteine through the conserved F or W. Each record gives: J gene, D gene, V gene, clone size, CDR3 DNA, CDR3 protein. The D gene is left open where the match is weak. Clone size is given for some rows only: seen once, a few or many times, or a class if the clone is expanded.

J: TRBJ2-1
D: TRBD2
V: TRBV6-2/TRBV6-3
size: .
DNA: TGTGCCAGCTATCCGGGGCTAGCGGTGGCCAATGAGCAGTTCTTC
CDR3: CASYPGLAVANEQFF

J: TRBJ1-2
D: TRBD1
V: TRBV12-3/TRBV12-4
size: .
DNA: TGTGCCAGCAGATCCGCCGGGACAGGCCACTATGGCTACACCTTC
CDR3: CASRSAGTGHYGYTF

J: TRBJ2-5
D: .
V: TRBV18
size: few
DNA: TGTGCCAGCTCACCACCTCAGGGGACGGAGACCCAGTACTTC
CDR3: CASSPPQGTETQYF

J: TRBJ2-7
D: TRBD1
V: TRBV18
size: .
DNA: TGTGCCAGCTCACCCGACCTGGGACAGGGCACCTACGAGCAGTACTTC
CDR3: CASSPDLGQGTYEQYF

J: TRBJ2-1
D: .
V: TRBV11-2
size: .
DNA: TGTGCCAGCAGCCGCGGACTTAATGAGCAGTTCTTC
CDR3: CASSRGLNEQFF

J: TRBJ1-1
D: .
V: TRBV6-6
size: .
DNA: TGTGCCAGCAGTTACGGATCCCGGATGACACAAGATTCGGCTTTCTTT
CDR3: CASSYGSRMTQDSAFF

J: TRBJ2-5
D: .
V: TRBV20-1
size: .
DNA: TGCAGTGCTAGGGTCGATGTCGTGGGGACCCAGTACTTC
CDR3: CSARVDVVGTQYF

J: TRBJ1-5
D: .
V: TRBV4-1
size: .
DNA: TGCGCCAGCAGCCAAGCCAACCTCGGGGCTGGCAATCAGCCCCAGCATTTT
CDR3: CASSQANLGAGNQPQHF

J: TRBJ2-1
D: TRBD2
V: TRBV9
size: .
DNA: TGTGCCAGCAGCGCCGGGACTAGCGACCTAAATGAGCAGTTCTTC
CDR3: CASSAGTSDLNEQFF

J: TRBJ2-6
D: .
V: TRBV6-2/TRBV6-3
size: .
DNA: TGTGCCAGCAGCGGCCGGACCGCGCATGGGGCCAACGTCCTGACTTTC
CDR3: CASSGRTAHGANVLTF

J: TRBJ1-1
D: .
V: TRBV20-1
size: .
DNA: TGCAGTGCAAACCCCCCCGGGACGCAGAACACTGAAGCTTTCTTT
CDR3: CSANPPGTQNTEAFF

J: TRBJ1-4
D: .
V: TRBV29-1
size: once
DNA: TGCAGCGCCCGAGATGTGGGGGAAAAACTGTTTTTT
CDR3: CSARDVGEKLFF

J: TRBJ1-2
D: .
V: TRBV20-1
size: .
DNA: TGCAGTGCTGGGATAGGAGTCAACTATGGCTACACCTTC
CDR3: CSAGIGVNYGYTF

J: TRBJ1-6
D: TRBD1
V: TRBV20-1
size: .
DNA: TGCAGTGCTAGGACCGACAGGGTTGGTACTTCACCCCTCCACTTT
CDR3: CSARTDRVGTSPLHF

J: TRBJ1-4
D: .
V: TRBV12-3/TRBV12-4
size: .
DNA: TGTGCCAGCAGTTTAGCCCAGGGTGAAAAACTGTTTTTT
CDR3: CASSLAQGEKLFF

J: TRBJ1-1
D: .
V: TRBV3-1
size: .
DNA: TGTGCCAGCAGCCACCAATCCCGGGCTCCGGGACCGCGCACTGAAGCTTTCTTT
CDR3: CASSHQSRAPGPRTEAFF

J: TRBJ2-7
D: .
V: TRBV6-2/TRBV6-3
size: once
DNA: TGTGCCAGCAGTTACTCTACAGTGGATACCTACGAGCAGTACTTC
CDR3: CASSYSTVDTYEQYF

J: TRBJ2-5
D: TRBD2
V: TRBV20-1
size: once
DNA: TGCAGTGGAGGGCAGCCGGGAGGGAGAGGAGAGACCCAGTACTTC
CDR3: CSGGQPGGRGETQYF

J: TRBJ1-1
D: TRBD1
V: TRBV15
size: .
DNA: TGTGCCACCAGCAGAGACCGGCGGACAGGTGGTAGCACTGAAGCTTTCTTT
CDR3: CATSRDRRTGGSTEAFF

J: TRBJ2-7
D: .
V: TRBV20-1
size: .
DNA: TGCAGCCGCGGGACGGAGCTTCCCTACGAGCAGTACTTC
CDR3: CSRGTELPYEQYF

J: TRBJ2-3
D: .
V: TRBV27
size: .
DNA: TGTGCCAGCACCCCTAGGGGGACACTAGGCGATACGCAGTATTTT
CDR3: CASTPRGTLGDTQYF

J: TRBJ2-3
D: .
V: TRBV9
size: .
DNA: TGTGCCAGCAGCGAGGGCTGGCACACAGATACGCAGTATTTT
CDR3: CASSEGWHTDTQYF

J: TRBJ2-7
D: TRBD1
V: TRBV20-1
size: .
DNA: TGCAGTGCTGTAGGCGACAGGGGACACTACGAGCAGTACTTC
CDR3: CSAVGDRGHYEQYF

J: TRBJ2-1
D: TRBD2
V: TRBV6-2/TRBV6-3
size: once
DNA: TGTGCCAGCAATCCAGGACTAGCGGGGGACTCCTACAATGAGCAGTTCTTC
CDR3: CASNPGLAGDSYNEQFF

J: TRBJ2-5
D: .
V: TRBV3-1
size: .
DNA: TGTGCCAGCAGCCAAGAGCCGGGACAACAAGAGACCCAGTACTTC
CDR3: CASSQEPGQQETQYF

J: TRBJ1-2
D: TRBD1
V: TRBV9
size: .
DNA: TGTGCCAGCAGCGGACCGACAGGGAACTATGGCTACACCTTC
CDR3: CASSGPTGNYGYTF

J: TRBJ1-5
D: .
V: TRBV4-1
size: .
DNA: TGCGCCAGCAGCCATGGGGTCCTTGGCAATCAGCCCCAGCATTTT
CDR3: CASSHGVLGNQPQHF

J: TRBJ1-2
D: .
V: TRBV20-1
size: .
DNA: TGCAGTGCTCCGGCCTGGGGTCCCTATGGCTACACCTTC
CDR3: CSAPAWGPYGYTF

J: TRBJ2-7
D: .
V: TRBV18
size: few
DNA: TGTGCCAGCTCACCCGTCGGGTCGGTGAGCGAGCAGTACTTC
CDR3: CASSPVGSVSEQYF

J: TRBJ2-5
D: .
V: TRBV9
size: .
DNA: TGTGCCAGCAGCGGAGGGGCCTACCAAGAGACCCAGTACTTC
CDR3: CASSGGAYQETQYF

J: TRBJ1-1
D: TRBD1
V: TRBV12-3/TRBV12-4
size: .
DNA: TGTGCCAGCAGTCCAGGGGACAGGTCAGTCTCTGAAGCTTTCTTT
CDR3: CASSPGDRSVSEAFF

J: TRBJ2-4
D: .
V: TRBV6-5
size: .
DNA: TGTGCCAGCAGCCCCGGGACTATTCAGTACTTC
CDR3: CASSPGTIQYF

J: TRBJ2-6
D: .
V: TRBV7-6
size: .
DNA: TGTGCCAGCAGCGCTCAACCCCACAGGGAGGACAACGTCCTGACTTTC
CDR3: CASSAQPHREDNVLTF

J: TRBJ2-3
D: .
V: TRBV5-1
size: .
DNA: TGCGCCAGCAGCTTGGATGTCGGGGATACGCAGTATTTT
CDR3: CASSLDVGDTQYF

J: TRBJ1-5
D: .
V: TRBV3-1
size: .
DNA: TGTGCCAGCAGCCCATTCTTTGAGCCTGGCAATCAGCCCCAGCATTTT
CDR3: CASSPFFEPGNQPQHF

J: TRBJ1-2
D: TRBD1
V: TRBV29-1
size: .
DNA: TGCAGCGTTGGGACAGGGGAAGCGAACTATGGCTACACCTTC
CDR3: CSVGTGEANYGYTF

J: TRBJ2-1
D: .
V: TRBV29-1
size: .
DNA: TGCAGCGTTGTTACAGGAAGCTCCTACAATGAGCAGTTCTTC
CDR3: CSVVTGSSYNEQFF

J: TRBJ2-2
D: .
V: TRBV20-1
size: .
DNA: TGCAGTGCTAGAGGCCTTGGCGCCGGGGAGCTGTTTTTT
CDR3: CSARGLGAGELFF

J: TRBJ2-3
D: TRBD2
V: TRBV9
size: .
DNA: TGTGCCAGCAGCCCCCGACTAGCGGATGATACGCAGTATTTT
CDR3: CASSPRLADDTQYF

J: TRBJ2-5
D: TRBD1
V: TRBV6-5
size: .
DNA: TGTGCCAGCAGTTACGGTTCGACAGGGCAAGAGACCCAGTACTTC
CDR3: CASSYGSTGQETQYF